This T cell receptor beta chain was retrieved from a study of shared clonotypes between healthy human individuals. Turning to the study itself: With ages of 18 to 49, the donors were a couple of women and a few men. Study-wide results and caveats: What naive subsets generally showed was a larger estimated richness than memory subsets showed. Clonotypes not shared had lower generation probabilities than those common to all four donors.

V lost 1 base and J lost 1, with 10 bases in between. The CDR3 covers 15 residues. Per the germline V gene, CDR1 is SGHVS and CDR2 is FNYEAQ. TCRdb's table, derived via immunoSEQ multiplex PCR, lists solely in-frame clones and lacks some. The data show over a million clones, with roughly 96% seen just once and over 1% held by the top ten. About this clone itself: What it binds is not known.

The chain has TRBV7-6 and TRBJ1-1; D is undetermined. Sequenced input: naive CD4+ T cells sorted from blood. The subset is: CD45RA+ positively selected. The source of this sequence is a man younger than 40 in good health. CDR3 bases: TGTGCCAGCAGCTTAGGGGAGGGATGGAACACTGAAGCTTTCTTT. Protein sequence: CASSLGEGWNTEAFF.